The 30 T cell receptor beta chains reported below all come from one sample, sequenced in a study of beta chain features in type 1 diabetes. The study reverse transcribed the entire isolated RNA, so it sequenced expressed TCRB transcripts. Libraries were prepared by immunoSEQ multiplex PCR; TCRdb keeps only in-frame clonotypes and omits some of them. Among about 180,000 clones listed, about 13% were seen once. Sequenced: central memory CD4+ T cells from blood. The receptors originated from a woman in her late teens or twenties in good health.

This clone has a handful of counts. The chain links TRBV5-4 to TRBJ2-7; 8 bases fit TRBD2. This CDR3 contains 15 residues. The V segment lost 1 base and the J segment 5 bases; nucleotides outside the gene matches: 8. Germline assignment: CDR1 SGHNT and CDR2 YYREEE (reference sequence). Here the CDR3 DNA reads TGTGCCAGCAGCTTGACTAGCGGATACCAGAACGAGCAGTACTTC. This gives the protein CASSLTSGYQNEQYF. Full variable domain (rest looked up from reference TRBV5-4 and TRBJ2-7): ETGVTQSPTHLIKTRGQQVTLRCSSQSGHNTVSWYQQALGQGPQFIFQYYREEENGRGNFPPRFSGLQFPNYSSELNVNALELDDSALYLCASSLTSGYQNEQYFGPGTRLTVT.

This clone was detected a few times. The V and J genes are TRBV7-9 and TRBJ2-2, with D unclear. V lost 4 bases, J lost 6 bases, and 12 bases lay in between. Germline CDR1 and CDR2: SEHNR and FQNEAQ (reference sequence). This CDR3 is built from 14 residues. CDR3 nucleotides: TGTGCCAGCAGCTCACAGCTCTCGGCCGGGGAGCTGTTTTTT. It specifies CASSSQLSAGELFF.

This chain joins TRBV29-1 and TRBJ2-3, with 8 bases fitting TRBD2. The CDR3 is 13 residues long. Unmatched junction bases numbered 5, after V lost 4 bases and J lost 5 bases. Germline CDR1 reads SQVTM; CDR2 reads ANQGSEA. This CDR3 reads CSVVGAGGDTQYF. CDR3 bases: TGCAGCGTTGTAGGTGCGGGAGGAGATACGCAGTATTTT.

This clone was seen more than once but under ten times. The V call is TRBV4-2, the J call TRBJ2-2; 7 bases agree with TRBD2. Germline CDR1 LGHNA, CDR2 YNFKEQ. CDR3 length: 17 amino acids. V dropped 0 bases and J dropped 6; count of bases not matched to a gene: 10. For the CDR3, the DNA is TGTGCCAGCAGCCAAGATCTAAGAGGGAGGGCCGCCGGGGAGCTGTTTTTT. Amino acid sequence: CASSQDLRGRAAGELFF.

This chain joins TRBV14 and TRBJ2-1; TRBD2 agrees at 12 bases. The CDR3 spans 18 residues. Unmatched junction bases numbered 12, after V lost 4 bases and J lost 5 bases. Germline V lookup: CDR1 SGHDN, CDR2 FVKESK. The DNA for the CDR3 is TGTGCCAGCAGCCCACGAAAACTAGCGGGAGGCCCCCACAATGAGCAGTTCTTC. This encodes CASSPRKLAGGPHNEQFF.

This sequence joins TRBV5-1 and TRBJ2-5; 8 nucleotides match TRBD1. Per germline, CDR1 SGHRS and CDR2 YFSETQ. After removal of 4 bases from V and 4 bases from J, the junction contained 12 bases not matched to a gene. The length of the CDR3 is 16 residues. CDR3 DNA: TGCGCCAGCAGCGGATGGGACAGGATAGGAGTAGAGACCCAGTACTTC. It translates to CASSGWDRIGVETQYF.

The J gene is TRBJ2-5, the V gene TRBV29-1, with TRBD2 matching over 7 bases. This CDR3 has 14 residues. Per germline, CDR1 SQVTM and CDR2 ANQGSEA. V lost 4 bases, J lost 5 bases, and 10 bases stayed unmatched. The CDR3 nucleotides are TGCAGCGTTGTATTTGGATCGCGGGGGGAGACCCAGTACTTC. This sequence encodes CSVVFGSRGETQYF.

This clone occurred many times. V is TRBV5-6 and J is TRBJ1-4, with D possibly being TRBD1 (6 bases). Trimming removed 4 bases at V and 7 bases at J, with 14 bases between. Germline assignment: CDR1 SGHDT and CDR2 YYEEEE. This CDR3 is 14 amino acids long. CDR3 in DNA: TGTGCCAGCAGCCCAGCCGGGACACCTGAAAAACTGTTTTTT. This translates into CASSPAGTPEKLFF.

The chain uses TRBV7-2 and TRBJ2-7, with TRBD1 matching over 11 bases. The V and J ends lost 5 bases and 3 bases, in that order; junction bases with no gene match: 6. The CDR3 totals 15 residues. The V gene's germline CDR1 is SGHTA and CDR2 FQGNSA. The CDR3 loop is CASSLTGTGGYEQYF. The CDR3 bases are TGTGCCAGCAGCCTTACCGGGACAGGGGGCTACGAGCAGTACTTC.

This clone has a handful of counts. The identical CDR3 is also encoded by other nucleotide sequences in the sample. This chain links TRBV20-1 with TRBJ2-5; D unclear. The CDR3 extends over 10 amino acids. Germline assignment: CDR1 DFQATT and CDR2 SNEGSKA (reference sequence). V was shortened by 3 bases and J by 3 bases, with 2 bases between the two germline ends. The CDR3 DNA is TGCAGTGCTAGTAAAGAGACCCAGTACTTC. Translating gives CSASKETQYF.

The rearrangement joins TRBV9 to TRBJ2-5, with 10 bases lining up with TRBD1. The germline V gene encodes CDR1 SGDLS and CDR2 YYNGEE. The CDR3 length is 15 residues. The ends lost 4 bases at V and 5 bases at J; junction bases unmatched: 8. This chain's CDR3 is CASSFGQGVGETQYF. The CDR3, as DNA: TGTGCCAGCAGCTTTGGACAGGGGGTGGGGGAGACCCAGTACTTC.

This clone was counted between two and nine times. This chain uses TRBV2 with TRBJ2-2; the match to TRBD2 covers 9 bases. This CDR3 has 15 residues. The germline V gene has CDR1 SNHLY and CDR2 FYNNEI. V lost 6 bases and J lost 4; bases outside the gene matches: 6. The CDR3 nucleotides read TGTGCCAGCAGGGAGGGTAGCGGGGGCACCGGGGAGCTGTTTTTT. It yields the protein CASREGSGGTGELFF.

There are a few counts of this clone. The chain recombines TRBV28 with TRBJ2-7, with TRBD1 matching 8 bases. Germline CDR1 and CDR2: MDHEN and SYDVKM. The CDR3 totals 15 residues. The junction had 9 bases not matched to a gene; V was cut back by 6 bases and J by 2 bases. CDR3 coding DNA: TGTGCCAGCAGCACAGGACAGGGAAACCCCTACGAGCAGTACTTC. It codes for CASSTGQGNPYEQYF. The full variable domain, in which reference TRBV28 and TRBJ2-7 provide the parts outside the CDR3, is DVKVTQSSRYLVKRTGEKVFLECVQDMDHENMFWYRQDPGLGLRLIYFSYDVKMKEKGDIPEGYSVSREKKERFSLILESASTNQTSMYLCASSTGQGNPYEQYFGPGTRLTVT.

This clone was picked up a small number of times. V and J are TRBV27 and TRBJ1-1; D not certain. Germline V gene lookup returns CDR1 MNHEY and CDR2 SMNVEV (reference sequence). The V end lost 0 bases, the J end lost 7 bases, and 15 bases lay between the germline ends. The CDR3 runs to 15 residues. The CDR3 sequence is CASSLSGRERGEAFF. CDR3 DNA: TGTGCCAGCAGTTTATCGGGTAGGGAACGGGGTGAAGCTTTCTTT.

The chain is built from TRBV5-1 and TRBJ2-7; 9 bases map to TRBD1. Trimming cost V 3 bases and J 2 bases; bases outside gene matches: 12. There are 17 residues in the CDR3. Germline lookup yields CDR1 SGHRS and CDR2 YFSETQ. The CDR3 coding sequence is TGCGCCAGCAGCTCCTGGGATTCAGGACAGGGGACCTACGAGCAGTACTTC. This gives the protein CASSSWDSGQGTYEQYF.

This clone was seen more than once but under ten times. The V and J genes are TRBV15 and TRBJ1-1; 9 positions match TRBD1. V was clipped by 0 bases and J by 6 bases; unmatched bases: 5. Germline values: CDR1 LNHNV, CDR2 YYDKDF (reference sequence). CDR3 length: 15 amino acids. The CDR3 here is CATSRESRDRAEAFF. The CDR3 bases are TGTGCCACCAGCAGAGAGTCTCGGGACAGGGCTGAAGCTTTCTTT.

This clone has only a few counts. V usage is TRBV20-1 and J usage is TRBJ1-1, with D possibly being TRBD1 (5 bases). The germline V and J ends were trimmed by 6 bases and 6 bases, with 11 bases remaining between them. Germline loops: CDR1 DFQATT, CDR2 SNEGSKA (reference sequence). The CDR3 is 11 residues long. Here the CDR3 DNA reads TGCAGTGCCTCCGCCAGGGCTGAAGCTTTCTTT. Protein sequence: CSASARAEAFF.

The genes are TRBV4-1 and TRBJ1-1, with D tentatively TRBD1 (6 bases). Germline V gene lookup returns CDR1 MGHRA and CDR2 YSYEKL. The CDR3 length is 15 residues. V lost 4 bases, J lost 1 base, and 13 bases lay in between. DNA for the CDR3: TGCGCCAGCAGCCGAATAGGACAGCAGAACACTGAAGCTTTCTTT. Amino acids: CASSRIGQQNTEAFF.

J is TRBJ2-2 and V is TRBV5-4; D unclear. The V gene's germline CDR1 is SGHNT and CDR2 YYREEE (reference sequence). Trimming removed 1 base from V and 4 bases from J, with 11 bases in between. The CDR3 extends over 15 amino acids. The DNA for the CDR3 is TGTGCCAGCAGCTTGATTGGCTTGGCCACCGGGGAGCTGTTTTTT. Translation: CASSLIGLATGELFF.

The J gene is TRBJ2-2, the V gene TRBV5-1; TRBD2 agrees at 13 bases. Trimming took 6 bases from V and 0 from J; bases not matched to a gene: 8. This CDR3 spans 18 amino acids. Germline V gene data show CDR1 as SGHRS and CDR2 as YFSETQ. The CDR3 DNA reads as TGCGCCAGCATCCCGGGACTAGCGGGATTTGCGAACACCGGGGAGCTGTTTTTT. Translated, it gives CASIPGLAGFANTGELFF.

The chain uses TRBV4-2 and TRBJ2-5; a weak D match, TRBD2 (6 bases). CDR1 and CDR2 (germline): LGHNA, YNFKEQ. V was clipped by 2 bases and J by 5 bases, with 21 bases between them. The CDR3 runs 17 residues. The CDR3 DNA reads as TGTGCCAGCAGCCAACGTAGCGGTACCTCCAGGTGGGAGACCCAGTACTTC. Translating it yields CASSQRSGTSRWETQYF.

CDR3 sequence reads: CASSPRPFDNTQYF. In DNA, the CDR3 is TGTGCCAGCAGCCCGCGTCCCTTCGATAATACGCAGTATTTT. This chain connects TRBV7-8 to TRBJ2-3; D is unresolved. Deletions cut 5 bases from V and 7 bases from J, with 16 bases between. This CDR3 has 14 residues. From germline, CDR1 is SGHVS and CDR2 FQNEAQ.

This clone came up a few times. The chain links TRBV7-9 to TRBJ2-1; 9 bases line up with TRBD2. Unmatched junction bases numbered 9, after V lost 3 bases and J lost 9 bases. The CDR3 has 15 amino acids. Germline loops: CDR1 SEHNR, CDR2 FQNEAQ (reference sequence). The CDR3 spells CASSLRREGHLEQFF. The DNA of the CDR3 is TGTGCCAGCAGCTTGAGGCGGGAGGGCCATCTTGAGCAGTTCTTC.

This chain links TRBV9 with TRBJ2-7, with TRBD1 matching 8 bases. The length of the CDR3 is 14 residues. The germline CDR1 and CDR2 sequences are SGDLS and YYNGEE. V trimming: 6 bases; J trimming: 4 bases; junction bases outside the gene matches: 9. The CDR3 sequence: CASNPGGSRYEQYF. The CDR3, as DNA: TGTGCCAGCAACCCAGGGGGCTCAAGGTACGAGCAGTACTTC.

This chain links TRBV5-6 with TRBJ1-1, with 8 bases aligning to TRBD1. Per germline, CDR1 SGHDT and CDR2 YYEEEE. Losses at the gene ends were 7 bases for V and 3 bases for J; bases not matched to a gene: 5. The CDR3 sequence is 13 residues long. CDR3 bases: TGTGCCAGCGGCAGACAGGGGTACACTGAAGCTTTCTTT. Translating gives CASGRQGYTEAFF. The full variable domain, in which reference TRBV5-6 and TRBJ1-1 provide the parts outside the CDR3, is DAGVTQSPTHLIKTRGQQVTLRCSPKSGHDTVSWYQQALGQGPQFIFQYYEEEERQRGNFPDRFSGHQFPNYSSELNVNALLLGDSALYLCASGRQGYTEAFFGQGTRLTVV.

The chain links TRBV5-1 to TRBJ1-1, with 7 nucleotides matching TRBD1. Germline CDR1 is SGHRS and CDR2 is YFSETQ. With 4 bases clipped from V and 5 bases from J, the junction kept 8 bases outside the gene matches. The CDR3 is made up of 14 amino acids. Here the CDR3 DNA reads TGCGCCAGCAGCCCGCCGGGACAGAGAACTGAAGCTTTCTTT. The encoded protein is CASSPPGQRTEAFF.

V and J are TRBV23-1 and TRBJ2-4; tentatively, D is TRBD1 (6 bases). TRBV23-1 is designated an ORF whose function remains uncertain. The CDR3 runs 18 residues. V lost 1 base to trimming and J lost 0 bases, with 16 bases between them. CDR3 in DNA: TGCGCCAGCAGTCAATTAGAACCCGGACAGCTAGCCAAAAACATTCAGTACTTC. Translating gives CASSQLEPGQLAKNIQYF.

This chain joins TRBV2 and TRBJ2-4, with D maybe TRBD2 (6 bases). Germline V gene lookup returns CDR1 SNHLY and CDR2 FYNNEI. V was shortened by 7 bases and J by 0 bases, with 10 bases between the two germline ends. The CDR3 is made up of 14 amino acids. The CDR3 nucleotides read TGTGCCAGCACTCGGGAGAAAGCCAAAAACATTCAGTACTTC. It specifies CASTREKAKNIQYF.

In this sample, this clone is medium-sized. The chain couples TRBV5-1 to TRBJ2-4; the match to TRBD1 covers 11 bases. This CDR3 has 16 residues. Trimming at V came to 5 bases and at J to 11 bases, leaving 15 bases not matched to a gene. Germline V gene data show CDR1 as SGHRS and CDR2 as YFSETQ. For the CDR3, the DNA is TGCGCCAGCAGTTCCGGGACAGGGGGTGGTTGGAGCGTTCAGTACTTC. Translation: CASSSGTGGGWSVQYF.

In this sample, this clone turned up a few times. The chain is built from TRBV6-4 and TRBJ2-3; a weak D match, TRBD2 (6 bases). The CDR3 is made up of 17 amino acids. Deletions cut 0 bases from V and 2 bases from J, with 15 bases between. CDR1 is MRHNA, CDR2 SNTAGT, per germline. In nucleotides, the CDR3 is TGTGCCAGCAGTGACTCAGGCGTGGCGGGGTCCACAGATACGCAGTATTTT. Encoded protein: CASSDSGVAGSTDTQYF.